This TCR beta chain was sequenced in a study of cytomegalovirus exposure and HLA in healthy donors. Only a few counts were recorded for this clone. The PCR made use of 60 Vbeta and 13 Jbeta primers. The assay was immunoSEQ multiplex PCR, and TCRdb's table has in-frame clones only and misses some. The table has under 150,000 clones, around 81% seen once. V lost 2 bases and J lost 10; bases outside the gene matches: 9. Germline V gene lookup returns CDR1 MNHEY and CDR2 SVGAGI. The CDR3 runs to 14 residues. The specimen was PBMCs. The clonotype comes from a man younger than 35 in good health and CMV-seronegative. J is TRBJ1-1 and V is TRBV6-5, with TRBD1 matching 8 bases. The CDR3 here is CASSYRGQATTAFF. CDR3 sequence (DNA): TGTGCCAGCAGTTACCGGGGACAGGCCACGACAGCTTTCTTT.